The clone carrying this T cell receptor beta chain has more than one count but fewer than ten. What it binds is unknown. A quantity of about 0.5 to 1 ug RNA underwent reverse transcription using random hexamers. TCRdb processed the immunoSEQ multiplex PCR reads anew with MiXCR; each CDR3 protein has one entry. This sample has 75,000 to 100,000 distinct CDR3 sequences; about 93% occur once, and the top ten carry roughly 1%. This CDR3 has 12 residues. V was clipped by 3 bases and J by 5 bases, with 5 bases between them. Germline V lookup: CDR1 SGHDT, CDR2 YYEEEE. The sample belongs to a study of CD8 T cells in Susac syndrome. Study-level results: The study recognized that the number of individuals in its TCR sequencing and HLA analysis was relatively small.

Sample: CD8+ T cells from PBMCs. The rearrangement links TRBV5-6 to TRBJ2-2; D is possibly TRBD2 (5 bases). This sequence originates from a human donor with Susac syndrome. The DNA of the CDR3 is TGTGCCAGCAGCTGGACTACCGGGGAGCTGTTTTTT. This translates into CASSWTTGELFF. Full variable domain (missing parts from reference TRBV5-6 and TRBJ2-2): DAGVTQSPTHLIKTRGQQVTLRCSPKSGHDTVSWYQQALGQGPQFIFQYYEEEERQRGNFPDRFSGHQFPNYSSELNVNALLLGDSALYLCASSWTTGELFFGEGSRLTVL.